The rows below give T cell receptor beta chains drawn from one sample of a study of cytomegalovirus exposure and HLA in healthy donors. The protocol was immunoSEQ multiplex PCR, while the TCRdb copy is restricted to in-frame clones and leaves out a portion. The top ten hold 2.5% to 3.5% of the sample, which has approximately 81,000 clones, about 80% seen once. The sequenced sample was PBMCs. These receptor sequences come from a man aged 50 or older in good health and CMV-seropositive. Both conserved end residues are part of each CDR3. Fields, in order: V gene, D gene, J gene, clone size, CDR3 DNA, CDR3 protein. A D gene is named only where the DNA matches it firmly. Rows may omit the clone size; those that give it use once, few, many or a size class.

>TRBV28|TRBD1|TRBJ1-1|-
TGTGCCAGCAGTTTACTACAGGGGGCTGCTAACACTGAAGCTTTCTTT
CASSLLQGAANTEAFF
>TRBV9|TRBD1|TRBJ2-2|-
TGTGCCAGCAGCGCGAGACACCAGGGGGACCGGGAGCTGTTTTTT
CASSARHQGDRELFF
>TRBV6-4|TRBD2|TRBJ2-1|-
TGTGCCAGCAGTGACCTCGGGACTAGCGGGATCAATGAGCAGTTCTTC
CASSDLGTSGINEQFF
>TRBV7-8|-|TRBJ1-2|-
TGTGCCAGCAGCTTACAGGGAAATGCCCCCTATGGCTACACCTTC
CASSLQGNAPYGYTF
>TRBV11-3|TRBD2|TRBJ2-7|once
TGTGCCAGCAGACCCAGCGGGAGTGGTGGGTACGAGCAGTACTTC
CASRPSGSGGYEQYF
>TRBV11-2|-|TRBJ2-7|-
TGTGCCAGCAGCTTAGGAGGTCTGGATCCCTACGAGCAGTACTTC
CASSLGGLDPYEQYF
>TRBV7-8|-|TRBJ1-1|-
TGTGCCAGCAGTTCTACACGGGGGAACACTGAAGCTTTCTTT
CASSSTRGNTEAFF
>TRBV6-5|TRBD2|TRBJ2-7|-
TGTGCCACCCAGACTAGCGGGAACGAGCAGTACTTC
CATQTSGNEQYF
>TRBV7-6|TRBD2|TRBJ2-1|few
TGTGCCAGCAGCCCGCTGGGACTAGCGGACAATGAGCAGTTCTTC
CASSPLGLADNEQFF
>TRBV5-4|-|TRBJ2-1|once
TGTGCCAGCAGCTACCTTAGGGGCGCTGGTGAGCAGTTCTTC
CASSYLRGAGEQFF
>TRBV5-1|TRBD2|TRBJ2-5|once
TGCGCCAGCAAGAGGGACTCAGCGGGAGCAGAGACCCAGTACTTC
CASKRDSAGAETQYF
>TRBV18|TRBD1|TRBJ1-2|-
TGTGCCAGCTCACGGGACTATGGAGGACAGGGACCCTATGGCTACACCTTC
CASSRDYGGQGPYGYTF
>TRBV4-1|TRBD2|TRBJ2-7|-
TGCGCCAGCAGCCGACCCCCGGGGGGCGAGCAGTACTTC
CASSRPPGGEQYF
>TRBV4-3|TRBD2|TRBJ2-1|few
TGCGCCAGCAGCCAGGCCGTAGCGGGGAACAATGAGCAGTTCTTC
CASSQAVAGNNEQFF
>TRBV4-1|-|TRBJ1-5|-
TGCGCCAGCAGCCCACACCAGGTCGAAAATCAGCCCCAGCATTTT
CASSPHQVENQPQHF
>TRBV14|TRBD1|TRBJ1-2|-
TGTGCCAGCAGCCAAGAAAGGGTGGAGGGGGCAGTGGTCTACACCTTC
CASSQERVEGAVVYTF
>TRBV7-9|TRBD2|TRBJ2-1|-
TGTGCCAGCAGCTCCCTAGCGGGAGTATTGTACAATGAGCAGTTCTTC
CASSSLAGVLYNEQFF
>TRBV5-1|TRBD2|TRBJ2-1|-
TGCGCCAGCAGCATACTAGCGCAGGACAATGAGCAGTTCTTC
CASSILAQDNEQFF
>TRBV27|TRBD2|TRBJ2-3|-
TGTGCCAGCAGTTATCTTCTAGCGGGAGGGCGGAGAGATACGCAGTATTTT
CASSYLLAGGRRDTQYF
>TRBV5-4|TRBD1|TRBJ2-7|-
TGTGCCAGCAGCTATACCGGGACAGGGGCTGGCGAGCAGTACTTC
CASSYTGTGAGEQYF
>TRBV7-3|-|TRBJ2-4|-
TGTGCCAGCAGCTCCCACTGCAGGTATCGCGCCAAAAACATTCAGTACTTC
CASSSHCRYRAKNIQYF
>TRBV19|-|TRBJ1-5|-
TGTGCCAGTAGTGTTTGGCGGAGGGACAATCAGCCCCAGCATTTT
CASSVWRRDNQPQHF
>TRBV29-1|TRBD2|TRBJ2-2|-
TGCAGCGTTGACCTTAGCGGGAGACGTTCCGGGGAGCTGTTTTTT
CSVDLSGRRSGELFF
>TRBV15|TRBD1|TRBJ1-2|-
TGTGCCACCAGCAGAGTGGGACAGGGATTAGCGCGGGGCTACACCTTC
CATSRVGQGLARGYTF
>TRBV5-4|TRBD2|TRBJ2-7|few
TGTGCCAGCAGCTTGGGCCTAGCGGGCATTTACGAGCAGTACTTC
CASSLGLAGIYEQYF
>TRBV5-1|-|TRBJ2-5|-
TGCGCCAGCAGCTTGGCAACTAGTTGGGGTGAGACCCAGTACTTC
CASSLATSWGETQYF
>TRBV7-2|-|TRBJ2-1|-
TGTGCCAGCAGCTCGCCTCCCGGGGGACGCAATGAGCAGTTCTTC
CASSSPPGGRNEQFF
>TRBV7-9|-|TRBJ1-1|-
TGTGCCAGCAGCCCTCTACAGGGCCTCGAAGCTTTCTTT
CASSPLQGLEAFF
>TRBV11-2|TRBD2|TRBJ2-5|-
TGTGCCAGCAGTACCATACGCTGGCGGGGGACCACCGGAGAGACCCAGTACTTC
CASSTIRWRGTTGETQYF
>TRBV29-1|TRBD2|TRBJ2-1|-
TGCAGCGTTGAAGATACTACTAGCGGGATTGAGCAGTTCTTC
CSVEDTTSGIEQFF
>TRBV11-3|-|TRBJ2-3|-
TGTGCCAGCAGCTGGAGGGCAGATACGCAGTATTTT
CASSWRADTQYF
>TRBV10-2|-|TRBJ2-7|-
TGCGCCAGCAGTGACAGGGGATACGAGCAGTACTTC
CASSDRGYEQYF
>TRBV6-4|TRBD1|TRBJ2-5|-
TGTGCCAGCAGTGCCTCGACAGGGGCCGGGGAGACCCAGTACTTC
CASSASTGAGETQYF
>TRBV9|-|TRBJ2-3|-
TGTGCCAGCAGCTCCATGAAATTAGCGATGGCAGATACGCAGTATTTT
CASSSMKLAMADTQYF
>TRBV7-8|-|TRBJ1-2|-
TGTGCCAGTACTAGGGGAAGGGACTTCTATGGCTACACCTTC
CASTRGRDFYGYTF